This is a list of T cell receptor beta chains from one sample in a study of T-cell memory formation after mild COVID-19. Via MiXCR, TCRdb re-called the 5' RACE reads, giving one row per CDR3 protein. The data hold roughly 130,000 distinct CDR3 sequences, with roughly 6% observed a single time. Sequencing was performed on PBMCs or a T cell subset sorted from them (not recorded which). Source of these receptors: an adult woman who had mild COVID-19 (a few samples of this study predate the infection). Cell type and time point are not known. Each CDR3 is given with its conserved first and last residue. Fields, in order: D gene, V gene, J gene, clone size, CDR3 DNA, CDR3 protein. The D gene is left open where the match is weak. Size is stated for part of the rows, as once, few or many counts, or as a class when the clone is expanded.

d_gene: .; v_gene: TRBV7-2; j_gene: TRBJ1-1; abundance: .; CDR3nt: TGTGCCAGCAGCTTAGGGGGGGGTGTGAACACTGAAGCTTTCTTT; CDR3aa: CASSLGGGVNTEAFF
d_gene: .; v_gene: TRBV3-1; j_gene: TRBJ1-2; abundance: few; CDR3nt: TGTGCCAGCAGCCAAGCAGTTAACTATGGCTACACCTTC; CDR3aa: CASSQAVNYGYTF
d_gene: TRBD2; v_gene: TRBV19; j_gene: TRBJ2-1; abundance: .; CDR3nt: TGTGCCAGTAGTATCGATGGCGGGAGCTCCTACAATGAGCAGTTCTTC; CDR3aa: CASSIDGGSSYNEQFF
d_gene: TRBD2; v_gene: TRBV24-1; j_gene: TRBJ2-3; abundance: .; CDR3nt: TGTGCCACCAGTGATTTGCGAATGGCTAGCGGACTACCCACAGATACGCAGTATTTT; CDR3aa: CATSDLRMASGLPTDTQYF
d_gene: .; v_gene: TRBV5-5; j_gene: TRBJ1-6; abundance: many; CDR3nt: TGTGCCAGCAGCGGGAGGAATTCACCCCTCCACTTT; CDR3aa: CASSGRNSPLHF
d_gene: TRBD2; v_gene: TRBV5-4; j_gene: TRBJ2-1; abundance: .; CDR3nt: TGTGCCAGCAGCATGACTAGCGGGAGGTTCAATGAGCAGTTCTTC; CDR3aa: CASSMTSGRFNEQFF
d_gene: .; v_gene: TRBV3-1; j_gene: TRBJ2-7; abundance: many; CDR3nt: TGTGCCAGCAGCCAAGGGGACTCCCACTACGAGCAGTACTTC; CDR3aa: CASSQGDSHYEQYF
d_gene: TRBD1; v_gene: TRBV7-2; j_gene: TRBJ1-2; abundance: many; CDR3nt: TGTGCCAGCAGCCCCGGAGGACAGGGTCGGGTTGGAGGCTACACCTTC; CDR3aa: CASSPGGQGRVGGYTF
d_gene: .; v_gene: TRBV4-3; j_gene: TRBJ2-3; abundance: many; CDR3nt: TGCGCCAGCAGCCAAGACATCGTACGCACAAGGGGCCCCTGGACAGATACGCAGTATTTT; CDR3aa: CASSQDIVRTRGPWTDTQYF
d_gene: TRBD1; v_gene: TRBV12-3/TRBV12-4; j_gene: TRBJ1-1; abundance: few; CDR3nt: TGTGCCAGCAGTTTTCAGGGGGCGCGAACTGAAGCTTTCTTT; CDR3aa: CASSFQGARTEAFF
d_gene: .; v_gene: TRBV18; j_gene: TRBJ1-1; abundance: few; CDR3nt: TGTGCCAGCTCACCCCCACAGGTCCCGAACACTGAAGCTTTCTTT; CDR3aa: CASSPPQVPNTEAFF
d_gene: TRBD1; v_gene: TRBV6-5; j_gene: TRBJ2-7; abundance: many; CDR3nt: TGTGCCAGCAAAAACAGGGGTGGCGAGCAGTACTTC; CDR3aa: CASKNRGGEQYF
d_gene: .; v_gene: TRBV6-5; j_gene: TRBJ1-3; abundance: many; CDR3nt: TGTGCCAGCAGACGGACGGGAAACTCTGGAAACACCATATATTTT; CDR3aa: CASRRTGNSGNTIYF
d_gene: .; v_gene: TRBV30; j_gene: TRBJ2-5; abundance: many; CDR3nt: TGTGCCTGGAGCGGCTCACTCGGGGTGGGAGGAGAGACCCAGTACTTC; CDR3aa: CAWSGSLGVGGETQYF
d_gene: .; v_gene: TRBV5-1; j_gene: TRBJ2-7; abundance: many; CDR3nt: TGCGCCAGCAGCCAGGAGGACGAGCAGTACTTC; CDR3aa: CASSQEDEQYF
d_gene: TRBD2; v_gene: TRBV12-3/TRBV12-4; j_gene: TRBJ2-1; abundance: few; CDR3nt: TGTGCCAGCAGTTTAGCGGGTAGCGGGAGGTCCTACAATGAGCAGTTCTTC; CDR3aa: CASSLAGSGRSYNEQFF
d_gene: TRBD2; v_gene: TRBV7-9; j_gene: TRBJ2-3; abundance: many; CDR3nt: TGTGCCAGCAGGCCTTGGGCGGGAGACACAGATACGCAGTATTTT; CDR3aa: CASRPWAGDTDTQYF
d_gene: .; v_gene: TRBV6-1; j_gene: TRBJ2-7; abundance: .; CDR3nt: TGTGCCAGCAGTGGGGACTGGTACGAGCAGTACTTC; CDR3aa: CASSGDWYEQYF
d_gene: .; v_gene: TRBV5-1; j_gene: TRBJ2-5; abundance: few; CDR3nt: TGCGCCAGCAGCTCCGCCTCGGGACGGAACCAAGAGACCCAGTACTTC; CDR3aa: CASSSASGRNQETQYF
d_gene: .; v_gene: TRBV4-1; j_gene: TRBJ1-2; abundance: many; CDR3nt: TGCGCCAGCAGCCAACACGACCCCTCGGCCGAAGGCTACACCTTC; CDR3aa: CASSQHDPSAEGYTF
d_gene: .; v_gene: TRBV5-1; j_gene: TRBJ2-2; abundance: many; CDR3nt: TGCGCCAGCAATCCTGGGAGTCTAGCGAACACCGGGGAGCTGTTTTTT; CDR3aa: CASNPGSLANTGELFF
d_gene: .; v_gene: TRBV20-1; j_gene: TRBJ1-1; abundance: .; CDR3nt: TGCAGTGGCGGCAGGCGGGAGACTGAAGCTTTCTTT; CDR3aa: CSGGRRETEAFF
d_gene: TRBD2; v_gene: TRBV24-1; j_gene: TRBJ2-1; abundance: many; CDR3nt: TGTGCCACCAGTGACCCCCTAGCGGGAGGCTACAATGAGCAGTTCTTC; CDR3aa: CATSDPLAGGYNEQFF
d_gene: .; v_gene: TRBV29-1; j_gene: TRBJ2-5; abundance: many; CDR3nt: TGCAGCGTTGAGAGGACCGCTTGGTCCCAGTACTTC; CDR3aa: CSVERTAWSQYF
d_gene: .; v_gene: TRBV5-8; j_gene: TRBJ2-1; abundance: few; CDR3nt: TGTGCCAGCAGCTTGGGGACCGTCCCATCCTCTCTACGGAATGAGCAGTTCTTC; CDR3aa: CASSLGTVPSSLRNEQFF
d_gene: .; v_gene: TRBV12-3/TRBV12-4; j_gene: TRBJ1-1; abundance: few; CDR3nt: TGTGCCAGCAGTTCCCAATTCCAAGCTTTCTTT; CDR3aa: CASSSQFQAFF
d_gene: TRBD1; v_gene: TRBV12-3/TRBV12-4; j_gene: TRBJ1-1; abundance: few; CDR3nt: TGTGCCAGCAGCTCGGACAGGGGAATCACTGAAGCTTTCTTT; CDR3aa: CASSSDRGITEAFF
d_gene: .; v_gene: TRBV5-1; j_gene: TRBJ2-4; abundance: many; CDR3nt: TGCGCCACCCGAGGCGAGTTGAACATTCAGTACTTC; CDR3aa: CATRGELNIQYF
d_gene: .; v_gene: TRBV6-6; j_gene: TRBJ2-3; abundance: .; CDR3nt: TGTGCCAGCAGTTACTCAGGGGGACGAGGGCCAGATACGCAGTATTTT; CDR3aa: CASSYSGGRGPDTQYF
d_gene: .; v_gene: TRBV12-5; j_gene: TRBJ1-1; abundance: few; CDR3nt: TGTGCTAGTGGTGCCCCCCGGGCGATGAACACTGAAGCTTTCTTT; CDR3aa: CASGAPRAMNTEAFF
d_gene: .; v_gene: TRBV3-1; j_gene: TRBJ2-7; abundance: many; CDR3nt: TGTGCCAGCAGCCAGAACAGGCTATCCTACGAGCAGTACTTC; CDR3aa: CASSQNRLSYEQYF
d_gene: .; v_gene: TRBV5-5; j_gene: TRBJ1-3; abundance: many; CDR3nt: TGTGCCAGCAGCTTCACCGGGACAAGCGGAAACACCATATATTTT; CDR3aa: CASSFTGTSGNTIYF
d_gene: .; v_gene: TRBV6-1; j_gene: TRBJ2-7; abundance: many; CDR3nt: TGTGCCAGCAGGACACAAGGAAGGGCCTTTGTGGGGGAGCAGTACTTC; CDR3aa: CASRTQGRAFVGEQYF
d_gene: .; v_gene: TRBV6-5; j_gene: TRBJ2-6; abundance: many; CDR3nt: TGTGCCAGCAGTTACCCAGGGGCCAACGTCCTGACTTTC; CDR3aa: CASSYPGANVLTF
d_gene: .; v_gene: TRBV12-3/TRBV12-4; j_gene: TRBJ1-2; abundance: few; CDR3nt: TGTGCCAGCAGTTTTGGCGTGAGGGGCTACACCTTC; CDR3aa: CASSFGVRGYTF
d_gene: TRBD2; v_gene: TRBV6-6; j_gene: TRBJ2-3; abundance: many; CDR3nt: TGTGCCAGCAGTTACCCTACCTTAGCGGGACCCACAGATACGCAGTATTTT; CDR3aa: CASSYPTLAGPTDTQYF
d_gene: .; v_gene: TRBV5-6; j_gene: TRBJ2-3; abundance: few; CDR3nt: TGTGCCAGCAGCTTACAGGGCCCTAGCACAGATACGCAGTATTTT; CDR3aa: CASSLQGPSTDTQYF
d_gene: .; v_gene: TRBV2; j_gene: TRBJ1-3; abundance: few; CDR3nt: TGTGCCAGCAGCCTATCGACTCTGCTCTCTGGAAACACCATATATTTT; CDR3aa: CASSLSTLLSGNTIYF
d_gene: .; v_gene: TRBV5-1; j_gene: TRBJ2-7; abundance: many; CDR3nt: TGCGCCAGCAGCTTGGACAGAGCATACGAGCAGTACTTC; CDR3aa: CASSLDRAYEQYF